The 15 T cell receptor beta chains in this list originate from one sample, sequenced in a study of response to subunit inactivated influenza vaccine. MiXCR, run by TCRdb on the RT-PCR reads, gives a single entry per CDR3 protein. The data show around 490,000 distinct CDR3 sequences, with 7.5% to 8.5% seen just once and approximately 13% held by the top ten. This specimen consisted of PBMCs from blood, obtained around 25 months after vaccination. All receptors come from a man between 50 and 69 years old who received an inactivated influenza vaccine.

This clonotype has a handful of counts. As DNA, the CDR3 is TGTGCCAGCAGTTACTCGTCCTTATCCGAGCAGTACTTC. This gives the protein CASSYSSLSEQYF. The rearrangement uses TRBV6-2 or TRBV6-3 and TRBJ2-7; D ambiguous. The CDR3 totals 13 residues. CDR1 is MNHEY, CDR2 SVGEGT, per germline. Trimming shortened V by 0 bases and J by 6 bases, and 9 bases separated the two germline ends.

This clonotype has only a few counts. The chain recombines TRBV12-3 or TRBV12-4 with TRBJ1-5; 7 nucleotides align to TRBD1. CDR3 length equals 16 residues. V was clipped by 6 bases and J by 0 bases; unmatched bases: 8. The CDR3 nucleotides are TGTGCCAGCAGCCAAACACAGGGGATTAGCAATCAGCCCCAGCATTTT. Translation: CASSQTQGISNQPQHF.

The chain uses TRBV7-2 and TRBJ2-6; TRBD1 or TRBD2 may be the D gene (6 bases each). Germline values: CDR1 SGHTA, CDR2 FQGNSA. The length of the CDR3 is 17 residues. V was trimmed by 5 bases and J by 0 bases, leaving 14 bases between them. CDR3 DNA: TGTGCCAGCAGCAAGGGGGGCGGCTCCTCTGGGGCCAACGTCCTGACTTTC. It yields the protein CASSKGGGSSGANVLTF.

This clonotype was observed a handful of times. This chain links TRBV7-2 with TRBJ2-3; the D gene is possibly TRBD2 (6 bases). The germline CDR1 and CDR2 sequences are SGHTA and FQGNSA. Trimming took off 6 bases at V and 2 bases at J, with 12 bases between the two ends. The CDR3 extends over 14 amino acids. The CDR3 nucleotides read TGTGCCAGCAGGCGGGACTCCCTCACAGATACGCAGTATTTT. This sequence encodes CASRRDSLTDTQYF.

In its sample, this clonotype was seen many times. This chain uses TRBV5-1 with TRBJ1-4; 7 nucleotides agree with TRBD1. CDR3 length: 16 residues. The germline CDR1 and CDR2 sequences are SGHRS and YFSETQ. Germline trimming cut 5 bases from V and 4 bases from J; bases unmatched to any gene: 11. CDR3 protein: CASRLFGTEVNEKLFF. The CDR3 nucleotides are TGCGCCAGCAGGCTTTTTGGGACAGAAGTTAATGAAAAACTGTTTTTT.

This clonotype was counted ten times or more. The chain uses TRBV5-1 and TRBJ2-3; D is possibly TRBD1 (6 bases). The germline CDR1 and CDR2 sequences are SGHRS and YFSETQ. The V and J ends lost 4 bases and 2 bases respectively, with 11 bases between them. CDR3 size: 14 residues. The CDR3 DNA reads as TGCGCCAGCAGCGTCGGGACAATCACAGATACGCAGTATTTT. This codes for CASSVGTITDTQYF. The whole variable domain, filled in from reference TRBV5-1 and TRBJ2-3, reads KAGVTQTPRYLIKTRGQQVTLSCSPISGHRSVSWYQQTPGQGLQFLFEYFSETQRNKGNFPGRFSGRQFSNSRSEMNVSTLELGDSALYLCASSVGTITDTQYFGPGTRLTVL.

V is TRBV9 and J is TRBJ2-1, with a tentative D call TRBD1 (5 bases). The V end lost 3 bases, the J end lost 3 bases, and 13 bases lay between the germline ends. Germline lookup yields CDR1 SGDLS and CDR2 YYNGEE. CDR3 length equals 15 residues. CDR3 loop: CASSADPGLYNEQFF. The CDR3 coding sequence is TGTGCCAGCAGCGCAGACCCAGGGCTCTACAATGAGCAGTTCTTC. Variable domain in full (rest from reference TRBV9 and TRBJ2-1): DSGVTQTPKHLITATGQRVTLRCSPRSGDLSVYWYQQSLDQGLQFLIQYYNGEERAKGNILERFSAQQFPDLHSELNLSSLELGDSALYFCASSADPGLYNEQFFGPGTRLTVL.

This sequence joins TRBV11-2 and TRBJ2-1; TRBD2 matches 9 bases. Germline V CDR1 and CDR2: SGHAT, FQNNGV. The CDR3 loop spans 15 amino acids. V shed 4 bases and J 2 bases; nucleotides not matched to a gene: 3. CDR3 residues: CASSSVAGAYNEQFF. Written as DNA, the CDR3 is TGTGCCAGCAGCTCAGTAGCGGGGGCCTACAATGAGCAGTTCTTC.

This clonotype was seen ten or more times. The rearrangement joins TRBV4-2 to TRBJ1-5; no reliable D call. Trimming shortened V by 0 bases and J by 1 base, and 10 bases separated the two germline ends. The CDR3 spans 16 residues. CDR1 is LGHNA and CDR2 is YNFKEQ in the germline V gene. The CDR3 sequence: CASSQDSGRSNQPQHF. In DNA form, the CDR3 reads TGTGCCAGCAGCCAAGACTCGGGCCGGAGCAATCAGCCCCAGCATTTT.

This clonotype was seen many times. The gene calls are TRBV6-2 or TRBV6-3 and TRBJ2-7; D not certain. Germline V lookup: CDR1 MNHEY, CDR2 SVGEGT. Trimming stripped 5 bases from V and 3 bases from J, with 20 bases between. This CDR3 has 16 residues. The CDR3 reads CASSLPLIPAVYEQYF. The CDR3 nucleotides are TGTGCCAGCAGTCTACCGTTGATTCCCGCCGTCTACGAGCAGTACTTC.

The table lists this clonotype with a few counts. This rearrangement joins TRBV28 to TRBJ1-5, with a weak D call TRBD1 (5 bases). Trimming pared 0 bases from V and 0 bases from J, leaving 15 bases between. CDR1 and CDR2 (germline): MDHEN, SYDVKM. There are 18 residues in the CDR3. CDR3 sequence reads: CASSLWKLTALSNQPQHF. CDR3 bases: TGTGCCAGCAGTTTATGGAAACTGACAGCACTTAGCAATCAGCCCCAGCATTTT.

This clonotype has a count of ten or more. J is TRBJ1-2 and V is TRBV12-3 or TRBV12-4, with 10 bases identical to TRBD1. The V and J ends lost 5 bases and 7 bases, in that order; junction bases with no gene match: 13. The CDR3 runs 16 residues. The CDR3 region is CASSAGTGDILVGYTF. CDR3 DNA: TGTGCCAGCAGTGCCGGGACAGGGGATATTTTAGTTGGCTACACCTTC.

The V gene is TRBV29-1, the J gene TRBJ2-7; 8 positions match TRBD1. The CDR3 spans 14 residues. CDR1 is SQVTM and CDR2 is ANQGSEA in the germline V gene. J lost 1 base, V lost 8 bases, and 10 bases had no gene match. DNA of the CDR3: TGCAGCTCAAGTCAGGGGGCGGGATCCTACGAGCAGTACTTC. It translates to CSSSQGAGSYEQYF.

The V gene is TRBV7-6, the J gene TRBJ1-1; no clear D gene. The CDR3 covers 13 residues. Germline CDR1 reads SGHVS; CDR2 reads FNYEAQ. Trimming removed 5 bases from V and 0 bases from J, with 7 bases in between. CDR3 DNA: TGTGCCAGCAGCGACTACATGAACACTGAAGCTTTCTTT. It codes for CASSDYMNTEAFF. Full variable domain (rest looked up from reference TRBV7-6 and TRBJ1-1): GAGVSQSPRYKVTKRGQDVALRCDPISGHVSLYWYRQALGQGPEFLTYFNYEAQQDKSGLPNDRFSAERPEGSISTLTIQRTEQRDSAMYRCASSDYMNTEAFFGQGTRLTVV.

This clonotype has more than one count but fewer than ten. This chain uses TRBV20-1 with TRBJ1-2, with 7 positions matching TRBD1. Germline assignment: CDR1 DFQATT and CDR2 SNEGSKA (reference sequence). This CDR3 is 14 amino acids long. J gave up 5 bases and V 3 bases, and 9 bases lay outside the gene matches. CDR3 sequence (DNA): TGCAGTGCTAGTTCCGGACAGGACATATATGGCTACACCTTC. Translation: CSASSGQDIYGYTF.